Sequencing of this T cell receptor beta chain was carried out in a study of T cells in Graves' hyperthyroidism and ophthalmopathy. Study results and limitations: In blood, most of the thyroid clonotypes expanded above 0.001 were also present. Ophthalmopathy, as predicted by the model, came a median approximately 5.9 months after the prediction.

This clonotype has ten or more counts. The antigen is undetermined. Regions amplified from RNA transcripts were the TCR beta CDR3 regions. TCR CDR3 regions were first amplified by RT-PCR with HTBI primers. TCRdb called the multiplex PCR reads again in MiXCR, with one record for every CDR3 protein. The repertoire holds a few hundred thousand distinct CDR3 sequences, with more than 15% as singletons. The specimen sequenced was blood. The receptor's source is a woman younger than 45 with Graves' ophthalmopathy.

In DNA, the CDR3 is TGTGCCAGCAGCTTAGTGGCAGGGGGCAACAATCAGCCCCAGCATTTT. Its translation: CASSLVAGGNNQPQHF. The V call is TRBV11-2, the J call TRBJ1-5; 8 bases map to TRBD1. The V segment lost 1 base and the J segment 3 bases; nucleotides outside the gene matches: 5. Germline CDR1 reads SGHAT; CDR2 reads FQNNGV. The CDR3 covers 16 residues.